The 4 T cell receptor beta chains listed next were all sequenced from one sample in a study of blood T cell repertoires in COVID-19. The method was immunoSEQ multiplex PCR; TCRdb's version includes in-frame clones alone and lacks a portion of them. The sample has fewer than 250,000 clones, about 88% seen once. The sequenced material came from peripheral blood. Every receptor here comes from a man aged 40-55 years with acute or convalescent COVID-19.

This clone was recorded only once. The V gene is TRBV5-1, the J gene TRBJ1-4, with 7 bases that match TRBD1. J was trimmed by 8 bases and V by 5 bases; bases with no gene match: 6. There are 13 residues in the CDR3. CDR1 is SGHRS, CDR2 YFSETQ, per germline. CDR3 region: CASRRDSGEKLFF. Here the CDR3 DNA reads TGCGCCAGCAGACGGGACAGTGGGGAAAAACTGTTTTTT.

CDR3 region: CASSELGLEMGEQYF. CDR3 DNA: TGTGCCAGCAGTGAATTGGGACTGGAGATGGGCGAGCAGTACTTC. J is TRBJ2-7 and V is TRBV6-1, with D maybe TRBD2 (6 bases). CDR1 and CDR2 from the germline V gene are MNHNS and SASEGT. The CDR3 consists of 15 residues. Trimming pared 2 bases from V and 6 bases from J, leaving 17 bases between.

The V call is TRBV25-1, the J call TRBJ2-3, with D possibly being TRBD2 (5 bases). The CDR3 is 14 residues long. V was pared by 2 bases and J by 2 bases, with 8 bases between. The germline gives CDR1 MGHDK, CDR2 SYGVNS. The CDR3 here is CASSEGGNTDTQYF. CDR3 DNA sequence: TGTGCCAGCAGTGAAGGAGGAAACACAGATACGCAGTATTTT.

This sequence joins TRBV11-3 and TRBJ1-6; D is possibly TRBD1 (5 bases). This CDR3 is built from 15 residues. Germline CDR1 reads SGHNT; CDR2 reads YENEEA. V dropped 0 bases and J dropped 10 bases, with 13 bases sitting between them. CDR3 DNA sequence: TGTGCCAGCAGCTTAGATGCGGGAAGGGGATCACCCCTCCACTTT. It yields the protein CASSLDAGRGSPLHF.